This record covers a single T cell receptor beta chain. Its antigen is unidentified. Germline V CDR1 and CDR2: SQVTM, ANQGSEA. The CDR3 consists of 15 residues. V lost 8 bases to trimming and J lost 6 bases; unmatched junction nucleotides: 14. The sample comes from a study of T cell responses to AZD1222 COVID-19 vaccine. Findings of the study overall: After the peak T cell response, and only then, were repertoires sampled.

This table comes from immunoSEQ multiplex PCR, and its TCRdb copy is limited to in-frame clones, with some not included. In the table there are 190,000 or so clones, around 90% of which are singletons. Second-dose recipients at about 4 or about 12 weeks were treated as one pooled group. The sequence derives from an adult who received the AZD1222 COVID-19 vaccine. The gene calls are TRBV29-1 and TRBJ2-1; 9 nucleotides line up with TRBD1. The sequences come from peripheral blood, collected 28 days after the second AZD1222 dose. The CDR3 sequence: CSSNGGTGRSNEQFF. Here the CDR3 DNA reads TGCAGCTCAAACGGGGGGACAGGGCGGTCCAATGAGCAGTTCTTC.